This TCR beta chain was obtained from a study of T cell clones after liver transplantation. Sequenced by immunoSEQ multiplex PCR; TCRdb stores in-frame clones only, minus some. The sample has around 100,000 clones, around four fifths seen once. The CDR3 length is 18 residues. Germline lookup yields CDR1 SGHRS and CDR2 YFSETQ. Trimming at V came to 2 bases and at J to 3 bases, leaving 8 bases not matched to a gene. This receptor was obtained from a human patient who received a liver transplant. Some of these T cells may belong to the graft donor. The rearrangement joins TRBV5-1 to TRBJ2-2; TRBD2 matches 12 bases. This material consisted of CD4+ T cells from blood, taken approximately 50 months after liver transplant. The CDR3 nucleotides read TGCGCCAGCAGCTTTTCACGACTAGCGGGGGATTACACCGGGGAGCTGTTTTTT. Translated, it gives CASSFSRLAGDYTGELFF.